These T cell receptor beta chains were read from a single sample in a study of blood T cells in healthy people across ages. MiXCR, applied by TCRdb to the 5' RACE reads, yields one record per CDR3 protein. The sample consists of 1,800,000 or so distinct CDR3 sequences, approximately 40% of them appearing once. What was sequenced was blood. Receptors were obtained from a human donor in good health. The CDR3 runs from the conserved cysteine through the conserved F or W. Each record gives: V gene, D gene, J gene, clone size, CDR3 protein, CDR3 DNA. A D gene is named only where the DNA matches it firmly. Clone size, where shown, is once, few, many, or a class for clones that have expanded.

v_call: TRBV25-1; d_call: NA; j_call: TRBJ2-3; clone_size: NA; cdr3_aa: CASSDPDVADTDTQYF; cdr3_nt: TGTGCCAGCAGTGACCCGGACGTAGCTGACACAGATACGCAGTATTTT
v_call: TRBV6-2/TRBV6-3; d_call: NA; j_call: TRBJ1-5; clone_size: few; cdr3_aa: CASSFGVWDTSNQPQHF; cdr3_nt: TGTGCCAGCAGTTTTGGGGTTTGGGACACTAGCAATCAGCCCCAGCATTTT
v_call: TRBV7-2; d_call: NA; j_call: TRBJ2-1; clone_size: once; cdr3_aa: CASSPIATTNNEQFF; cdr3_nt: TGTGCCAGCAGCCCCATCGCGACAACGAACAATGAGCAGTTCTTC
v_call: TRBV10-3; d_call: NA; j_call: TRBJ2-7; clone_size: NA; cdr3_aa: CAISVRDDEQYF; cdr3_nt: TGTGCCATCAGTGTGCGGGATGACGAGCAGTACTTC
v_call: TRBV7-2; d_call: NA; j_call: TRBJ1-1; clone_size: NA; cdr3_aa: CASSLSPTTEAFF; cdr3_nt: TGTGCCAGCAGCTTAAGCCCGACAACTGAAGCTTTCTTT
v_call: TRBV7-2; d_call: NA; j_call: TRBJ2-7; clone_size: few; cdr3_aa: CASSLRPTSYEQYF; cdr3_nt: TGTGCCAGCAGCTTACGTCCTACCTCCTACGAGCAGTACTTC
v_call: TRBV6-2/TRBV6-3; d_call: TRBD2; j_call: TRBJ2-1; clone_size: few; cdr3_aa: CASSYERGGAYNEQFF; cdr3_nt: TGTGCCAGCAGTTACGAGCGGGGGGGCGCCTACAATGAGCAGTTCTTC
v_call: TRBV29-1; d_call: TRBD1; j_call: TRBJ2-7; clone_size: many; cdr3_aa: CSVAGQVSYEQYF; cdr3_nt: TGCAGCGTTGCCGGACAGGTCTCATACGAGCAGTACTTC
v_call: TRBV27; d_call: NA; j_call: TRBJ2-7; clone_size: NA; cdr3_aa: CASRRSLSYEQYF; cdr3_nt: TGTGCCAGCAGACGATCCCTGTCCTACGAGCAGTACTTC
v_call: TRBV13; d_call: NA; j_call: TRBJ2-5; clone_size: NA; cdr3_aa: CASSLPGKETQYF; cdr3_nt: TGTGCCAGCAGCTTACCAGGGAAAGAGACCCAGTACTTC
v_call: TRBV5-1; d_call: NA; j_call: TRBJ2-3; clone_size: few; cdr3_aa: CASTPIGADTQYF; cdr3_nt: TGCGCCAGCACTCCGATCGGGGCAGATACGCAGTATTTT
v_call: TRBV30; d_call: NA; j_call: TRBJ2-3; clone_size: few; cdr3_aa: CAWSSGADTQYF; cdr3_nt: TGTGCCTGGTCCTCAGGGGCAGATACGCAGTATTTT
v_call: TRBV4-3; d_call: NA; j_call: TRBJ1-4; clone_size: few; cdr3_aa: CASSQGRDRVDEKLFF; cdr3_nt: TGCGCCAGCAGCCAAGGAAGAGACCGGGTTGACGAAAAACTGTTTTTT
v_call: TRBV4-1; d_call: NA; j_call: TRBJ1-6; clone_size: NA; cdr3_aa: CASSPGSSYNSPLHF; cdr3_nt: TGCGCCAGCAGCCCGGGGAGCTCCTATAATTCACCCCTCCACTTT
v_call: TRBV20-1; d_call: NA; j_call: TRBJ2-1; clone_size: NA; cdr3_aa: CSARDRETQFF; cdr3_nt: TGCAGTGCTAGAGATAGAGAGACCCAGTTCTTC
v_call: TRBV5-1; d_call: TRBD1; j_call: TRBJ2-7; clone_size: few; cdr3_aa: CASSPTMDRLSYEQYF; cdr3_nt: TGCGCCAGCAGCCCAACAATGGACAGGCTGTCCTACGAGCAGTACTTC
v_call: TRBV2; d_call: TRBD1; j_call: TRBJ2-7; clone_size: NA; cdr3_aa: CASSGGTGGPYEQYF; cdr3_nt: TGTGCCAGCAGTGGGGGGACAGGAGGACCTTACGAGCAGTACTTC
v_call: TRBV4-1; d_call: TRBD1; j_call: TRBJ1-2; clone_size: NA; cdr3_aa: CASSQDRGTDEGYTF; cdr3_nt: TGCGCCAGCAGCCAAGATCGCGGGACAGATGAGGGCTACACCTTC
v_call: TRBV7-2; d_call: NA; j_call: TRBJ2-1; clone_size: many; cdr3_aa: CASSPPGPSYNEQFF; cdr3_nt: TGTGCCAGCAGCCCACCCGGTCCCTCCTACAATGAGCAGTTCTTC
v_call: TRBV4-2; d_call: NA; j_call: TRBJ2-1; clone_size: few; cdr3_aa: CASSQGNELDEQFF; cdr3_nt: TGTGCCAGCAGCCAAGGGAACGAGTTGGATGAGCAGTTCTTC
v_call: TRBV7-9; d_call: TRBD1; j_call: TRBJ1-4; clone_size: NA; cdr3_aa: CASSLVGQGEEKLFF; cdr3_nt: TGTGCCAGCAGCTTAGTTGGACAGGGGGAAGAAAAACTGTTTTTT
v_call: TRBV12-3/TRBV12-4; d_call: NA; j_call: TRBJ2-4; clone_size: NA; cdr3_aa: CASSFTTGQGVDIQYF; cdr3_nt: TGTGCCAGCAGTTTTACTACGGGTCAGGGCGTTGACATTCAGTACTTC
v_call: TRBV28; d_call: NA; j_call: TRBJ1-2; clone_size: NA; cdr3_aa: CASSTPGGGNYGYTF; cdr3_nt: TGTGCCAGCAGTACCCCCGGGGGCGGGAACTATGGCTACACCTTC
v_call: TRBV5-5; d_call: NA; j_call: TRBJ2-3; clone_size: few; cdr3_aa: CASSLAWGITDTQYF; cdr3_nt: TGTGCCAGCAGCTTGGCCTGGGGCATCACAGATACGCAGTATTTT
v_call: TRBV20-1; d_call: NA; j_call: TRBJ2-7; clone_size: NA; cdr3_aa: CSAIPGQQVTYYEQYF; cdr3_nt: TGCAGTGCTATCCCGGGACAACAAGTCACCTACTACGAGCAGTACTTC
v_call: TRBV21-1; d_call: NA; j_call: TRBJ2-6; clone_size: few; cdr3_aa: CASSRSRDKYSGANVLTF; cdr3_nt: TGTGCCAGCAGCAGAAGCCGGGACAAATACTCTGGGGCCAACGTCCTGACTTTC
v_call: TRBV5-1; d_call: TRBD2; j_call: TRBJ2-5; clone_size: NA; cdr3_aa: CASSLAGTKQETQYF; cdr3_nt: TGCGCCAGCAGCTTAGCGGGGACTAAACAAGAGACCCAGTACTTC
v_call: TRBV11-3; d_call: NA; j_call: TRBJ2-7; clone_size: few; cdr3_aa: CASSPNRVYEQYF; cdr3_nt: TGTGCCAGCAGCCCAAACAGGGTCTACGAGCAGTACTTC
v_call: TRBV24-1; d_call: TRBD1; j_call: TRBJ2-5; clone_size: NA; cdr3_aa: CATSDFRGTGETQYF; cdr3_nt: TGTGCCACCAGTGATTTCCGGGGGACAGGAGAGACCCAGTACTTC
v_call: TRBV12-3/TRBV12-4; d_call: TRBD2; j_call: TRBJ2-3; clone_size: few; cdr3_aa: CASSFLAGGTTDTQYF; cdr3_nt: TGTGCCAGCAGTTTCCTAGCGGGGGGAACCACAGATACGCAGTATTTT
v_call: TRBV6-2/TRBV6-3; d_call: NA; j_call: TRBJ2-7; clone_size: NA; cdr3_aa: CASSYPTMRQEGDYEQYF; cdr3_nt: TGTGCCAGCAGTTACCCCACCATGAGACAGGAGGGAGACTACGAGCAGTACTTC
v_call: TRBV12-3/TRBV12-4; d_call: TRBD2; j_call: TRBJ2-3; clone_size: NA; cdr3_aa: CASSFGLAGVRADMQYF; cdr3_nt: TGTGCCAGCAGTTTTGGACTAGCGGGGGTGCGGGCAGATATGCAGTATTTT
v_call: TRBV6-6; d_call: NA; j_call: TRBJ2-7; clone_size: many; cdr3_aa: CASSAPSSGAYEQYF; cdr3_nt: TGTGCCAGCAGTGCCCCAAGTTCGGGGGCCTACGAGCAGTACTTC
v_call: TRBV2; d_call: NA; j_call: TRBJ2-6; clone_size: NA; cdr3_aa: CARTGPGVYSGANVLTF; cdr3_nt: TGTGCCAGGACCGGCCCAGGGGTCTACTCTGGGGCCAACGTCCTGACTTTC
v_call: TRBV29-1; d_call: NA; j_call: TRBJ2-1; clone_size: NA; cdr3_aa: CSVVRDQETQFF; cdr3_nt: TGCAGCGTTGTCAGGGACCAAGAGACCCAGTTCTTC
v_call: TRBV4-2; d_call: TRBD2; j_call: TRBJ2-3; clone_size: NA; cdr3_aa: CASSQERGAGDTQYF; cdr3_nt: TGTGCCAGCAGCCAAGAGCGGGGGGCGGGAGATACGCAGTATTTT
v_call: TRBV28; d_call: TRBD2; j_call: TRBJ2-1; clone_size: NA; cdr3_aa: CASSSSGPSSYNEQFF; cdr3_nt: TGTGCCAGCAGCAGTAGCGGGCCGAGCTCCTACAATGAGCAGTTCTTC
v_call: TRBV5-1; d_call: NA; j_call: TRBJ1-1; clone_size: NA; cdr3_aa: CASLLGMNTEAFF; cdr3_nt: TGCGCCAGCCTCCTCGGGATGAACACTGAAGCTTTCTTT
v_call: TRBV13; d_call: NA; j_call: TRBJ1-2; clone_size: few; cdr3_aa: CASILRGTEGYTF; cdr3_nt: TGTGCCAGCATCCTTAGAGGGACGGAAGGCTACACCTTC
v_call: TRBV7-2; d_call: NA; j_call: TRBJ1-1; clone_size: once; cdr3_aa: CASSLGRQVGEGTEAFF; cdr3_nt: TGTGCCAGCAGCTTAGGTCGCCAGGTTGGAGAAGGAACTGAAGCTTTCTTT
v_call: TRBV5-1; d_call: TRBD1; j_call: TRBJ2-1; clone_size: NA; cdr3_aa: CASSTGQGASNEQFF; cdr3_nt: TGCGCCAGCAGCACCGGACAGGGGGCGTCCAATGAGCAGTTCTTC
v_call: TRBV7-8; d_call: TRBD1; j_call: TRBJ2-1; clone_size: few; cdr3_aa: CASSSGWDRSYDEQFF; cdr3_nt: TGTGCCAGCAGCTCGGGGTGGGACAGATCCTACGATGAGCAGTTCTTC
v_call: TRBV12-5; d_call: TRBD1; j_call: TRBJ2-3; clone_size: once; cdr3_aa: CASGFFPTGQGIRDTQYF; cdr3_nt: TGTGCTAGTGGTTTTTTCCCCACGGGACAGGGAATAAGGGATACGCAGTATTTT
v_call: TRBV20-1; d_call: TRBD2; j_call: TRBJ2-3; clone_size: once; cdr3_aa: CSPGTSGGPSTDTQYF; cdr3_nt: TGCAGCCCCGGGACTAGCGGGGGGCCTAGCACAGATACGCAGTATTTT
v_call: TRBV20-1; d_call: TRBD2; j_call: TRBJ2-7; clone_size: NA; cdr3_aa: CSATLAGAPRAGQYF; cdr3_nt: TGCAGTGCCACTCTAGCGGGGGCCCCGAGGGCGGGGCAGTACTTC
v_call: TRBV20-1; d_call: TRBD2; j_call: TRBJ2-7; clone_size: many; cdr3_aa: CSASGRDPRYPYEQYF; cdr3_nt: TGCAGTGCTAGTGGGAGGGACCCGCGGTATCCCTACGAGCAGTACTTC
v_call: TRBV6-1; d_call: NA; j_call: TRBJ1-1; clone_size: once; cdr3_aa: CASSENRLNTEAFF; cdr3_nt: TGTGCCAGCAGTGAAAACAGGTTGAACACTGAAGCTTTCTTT
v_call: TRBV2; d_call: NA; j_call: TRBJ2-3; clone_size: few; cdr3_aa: CASSDPGSYTDTQYF; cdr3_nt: TGTGCCAGCAGTGATCCAGGCTCTTACACAGATACGCAGTATTTT
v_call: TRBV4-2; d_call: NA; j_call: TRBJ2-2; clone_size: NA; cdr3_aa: CASSHRTENTGELFF; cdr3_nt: TGTGCCAGCAGCCACCGGACGGAGAACACCGGGGAGCTGTTTTTT
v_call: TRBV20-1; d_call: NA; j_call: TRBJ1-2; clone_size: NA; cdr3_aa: CSARDRLEPSPHGYTF; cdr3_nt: TGCAGTGCTAGAGATCGTCTGGAACCGAGCCCCCATGGCTACACCTTC
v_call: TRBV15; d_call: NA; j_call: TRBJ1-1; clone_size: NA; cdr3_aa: CATSRGSGQLAFF; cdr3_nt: TGTGCCACCAGCAGAGGTTCGGGACAATTAGCTTTCTTT
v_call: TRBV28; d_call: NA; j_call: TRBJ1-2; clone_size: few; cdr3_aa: CASTITGAGGYTF; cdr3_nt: TGTGCCAGCACCATAACGGGGGCGGGAGGCTACACCTTC
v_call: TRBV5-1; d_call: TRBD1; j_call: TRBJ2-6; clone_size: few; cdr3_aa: CASSLDPGQVESGANVLTF; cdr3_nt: TGCGCCAGCAGCTTGGATCCGGGACAGGTGGAATCTGGGGCCAACGTCCTGACTTTC
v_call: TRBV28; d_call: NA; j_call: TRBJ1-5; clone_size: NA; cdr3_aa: CASTETGIQPQHF; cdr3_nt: TGTGCCAGCACCGAGACAGGTATTCAGCCCCAGCATTTT
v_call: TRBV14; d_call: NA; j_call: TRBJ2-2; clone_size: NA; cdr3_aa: CASSPSGLINTGELFF; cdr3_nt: TGTGCCAGCAGCCCCTCGGGACTTATCAACACCGGGGAGCTGTTTTTT
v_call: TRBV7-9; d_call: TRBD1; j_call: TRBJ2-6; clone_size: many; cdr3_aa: CASSPSGQLNVLTF; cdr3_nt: TGTGCCAGCAGCCCCTCGGGACAGCTCAACGTCCTGACTTTC